These 10 T cell receptor beta chains were all obtained from the same sample, sequenced in a study of CD8 T cells in ankylosing spondylitis. TCRdb reprocessed the 5' RACE reads via MiXCR and lists one record per CDR3 protein. The sample consists of roughly 670,000 distinct CDR3 sequences, around 17% of them appearing once. Their specific antigens are unknown. Study-wide results and limits: Seemingly distinctive of ankylosing spondylitis blood was a TCR beta motif formed by eight highly homologous variants.

The sequencing sample was made of blood, either unsorted or a sorted T cell fraction (not recorded which). The receptors shown here come from a male donor with ankylosing spondylitis.

In this sample, this clonotype turned up a few times. The chain combines TRBV10-3 with TRBJ1-1; D is undetermined. V lost 3 bases and J 6 bases, leaving 11 bases between the germline ends. The CDR3 loop spans 13 amino acids. The germline V gene encodes CDR1 ENHRY and CDR2 SYGVKD. CDR3 sequence: CAISDGRPAEAFF. The DNA for the CDR3 is TGTGCCATCAGTGACGGCCGTCCCGCTGAAGCTTTCTTT.

The CDR3 loop is CASSREGLAGGLGETQYF. Here the CDR3 DNA reads TGTGCCAGCAGTCGGGAGGGGCTAGCGGGGGGATTAGGAGAGACCCAGTACTTC. The chain uses TRBV2 and TRBJ2-5, with TRBD2 identical over 11 bases. The CDR3 spans 18 residues. J was trimmed by 4 bases and V by 5 bases; bases with no gene match: 15. The V gene's germline CDR1 is SNHLY and CDR2 FYNNEI.

This clonotype was seen a few times. This chain joins TRBV9 and TRBJ2-3, with 8 positions matching TRBD2. In germline, CDR1 is SGDLS, CDR2 YYNGEE. The CDR3 sequence is 16 residues long. V lost 0 bases, J lost 0 bases, and 3 bases stayed unmatched. The CDR3 sequence is CASSVESGSSTDTQYF. The CDR3 region has the DNA TGTGCCAGCAGCGTAGAGAGCGGGAGTAGCACAGATACGCAGTATTTT.

This clonotype came up a few times. The rearrangement uses TRBV5-6 and TRBJ1-2; TRBD1 aligns across 9 bases. This CDR3 is built from 16 residues. Germline V CDR1 and CDR2: SGHDT, YYEEEE. With 3 bases clipped from V and 0 bases from J, the junction kept 6 bases outside the gene matches. In DNA, the CDR3 is TGTGCCAGCAGCTGGGGCACAGGGGGCTCTAACTATGGCTACACCTTC. Residues: CASSWGTGGSNYGYTF.

The chain is built from TRBV6-5 and TRBJ2-1; 8 bases align to TRBD2. The CDR3 totals 16 residues. The germline V gene encodes CDR1 MNHEY and CDR2 SVGAGI. J was trimmed by 3 bases and V by 2 bases; bases with no gene match: 6. CDR3 DNA: TGTGCCAGCAGTTACCGGTGGACTAGCAACTACAATGAGCAGTTCTTC. It translates to CASSYRWTSNYNEQFF.

The rearrangement joins TRBV5-1 to TRBJ2-7, with TRBD2 identical over 8 bases. Germline loops: CDR1 SGHRS, CDR2 YFSETQ. V lost 4 bases, J lost 4 bases, and 10 bases stayed unmatched. The length of the CDR3 is 15 residues. As DNA, the CDR3 is TGCGCCAGCAGCCCCACTAGCGGCATCCGATACGAGCAGTACTTC. As protein: CASSPTSGIRYEQYF.

The V and J genes are TRBV5-6 and TRBJ2-1, with D uncertain. CDR3 size: 13 residues. Trimming shortened V by 4 bases and J by 9 bases, and 14 bases separated the two germline ends. Germline V gene lookup returns CDR1 SGHDT and CDR2 YYEEEE. The CDR3 loop reads CASSLHPSGEQFF. CDR3 sequence (DNA): TGTGCCAGCAGCCTGCACCCCTCGGGTGAGCAGTTCTTC.

This clonotype was seen a few times. The J gene is TRBJ1-6, the V gene TRBV6-4; D perhaps matches TRBD1 (6 bases). Germline values: CDR1 MRHNA, CDR2 SNTAGT. This CDR3 is 16 amino acids long. Between the trimmed V and J ends, which lost 8 bases and 8 bases, there was a span of 22 bases. DNA of the CDR3: TGTGCCAGCCGACTTGACGGGGGCACCTGGGATTCACCCCTCCACTTT. Translation: CASRLDGGTWDSPLHF.

In its sample, this clonotype was seen a few times. V gene TRBV12-3 or TRBV12-4 combines with J gene TRBJ2-2, with TRBD1 matching over 7 bases. J lost 3 bases, V lost 1 base, and 2 bases had no gene match. The CDR3 extends over 15 amino acids. CDR3 sequence reads: CASSLGGQHTGELFF. DNA for the CDR3: TGTGCCAGCAGTTTAGGGGGACAGCACACCGGGGAGCTGTTTTTT.

This clonotype occurred a few times. This chain connects TRBV9 to TRBJ2-7; D is possibly TRBD1 or TRBD2 (5 bases each). CDR1 is SGDLS, CDR2 YYNGEE, per germline. The CDR3 has 13 residues. The V end lost 4 bases, the J end lost 3 bases, and 11 bases lay between the germline ends. For the CDR3, the DNA is TGTGCCAGCAGCCAAGGGGACGTCTACGAGCAGTACTTC. This gives the protein CASSQGDVYEQYF.